This TCR beta chain is drawn from a study of Ad26.COV2.S vaccination and SARS-CoV-2 variants. Study overall: The authors gave Ad26.COV2.S intramuscularly, either once or twice 56 days apart.

The study's findings and limits: Breadth of non-spike TCRs did not differ between vaccinees and placebo recipients.

Documented treatment: 19 received Ad26.COV2.S at low or high dose, single or two shots; 5 received placebo; per-sample allocation not given. Collection of samples fell on day 63 after the first vaccine or placebo injection. Generated by immunoSEQ multiplex PCR, the TCRdb table keeps only in-frame clones and is missing some. The sample has fewer than 500,000 clones; approximately 92% are singletons. Notes on this clone: What it recognizes is unknown. Compared with germline, one end of the junction differs, possibly owing to a read error.

The germline V gene has CDR1 LGHDT and CDR2 YNNKEL (reference sequence). The CDR3 length is 12 residues. This material consisted of peripheral blood, taken in a trial of Ad26.COV2.S vaccine versus placebo. The sequence was collected from a person between 18 and 59 years old who received the Ad26.COV2.S COVID-19 vaccine or a placebo. The chain joins TRBV3-1 (or the pseudogene TRBV3-2) to TRBJ2-1, with D possibly matching TRBD2 (6 bases). As DNA, the CDR3 is TGTGCCAGCAGCCCGGGAGAGCATCCCCAGGTCTTC. It is translated as CASSPGEHPQVF.